The 30 T cell receptor beta chains below come from one sample, sequenced in a study of radiotherapy plus CTLA-4 blockade in lung cancer. Assay: immunoSEQ multiplex PCR; the TCRdb copy retains only in-frame clones and omits some. This table holds roughly 77,000 clones, roughly 74% found once. The sample in question was peripheral blood, obtained from a patient treated with radiotherapy plus ipilimumab. Source of these receptors: a human donor with non-small cell lung cancer whose response to radiotherapy plus ipilimumab could not be evaluated.

The CDR3 DNA sequence: TGTGCCAGCAGTTACCCTAACGGGGGACCGAACACTGAAGCTTTCTTT. It translates to CASSYPNGGPNTEAFF. This sequence joins TRBV6-5 and TRBJ1-1, with a weak D call TRBD1 (5 bases). CDR1 and CDR2 (germline): MNHEY, SVGAGI. The CDR3 is 16 amino acids. V gave up 2 bases and J gave up 1 base, with 14 bases separating them.

This clone was counted only a few times. The chain is built from TRBV21-1 and TRBJ1-2; the table gives TRBD1 as D, unverified against the DNA. TRBV21-1 is tagged as a pseudogene. The CDR3 length is 12 residues. The CDR3 sequence is CASSGRSYGYTF. The CDR3 region has the DNA TGTGCCAGCAGCGGGCGATCCTATGGCTACACCTTC.

The genes are TRBV7-2 and TRBJ1-5; D remains unclear. Trimming shortened V by 3 bases and J by 2 bases, and 14 bases separated the two germline ends. Per the germline V gene, CDR1 is SGHTA and CDR2 is FQGNSA. The CDR3 spans 16 residues. CDR3 sequence reads: CASSLVGSGGNQPQHF. As DNA, the CDR3 is TGTGCCAGCAGCTTGGTGGGTTCAGGCGGCAATCAGCCCCAGCATTTT. The full variable domain, completed using reference TRBV7-2 and TRBJ1-5, is GAGVSQSPSNKVTEKGKDVELRCDPISGHTALYWYRQSLGQGLEFLIYFQGNSAPDKSGLPSDRFSAERTGGSVSTLTIQRTQQEDSAVYLCASSLVGSGGNQPQHFGDGTRLSIL.

This chain uses TRBV30 with TRBJ2-5; TRBD2 matches 7 bases. The CDR3 covers 13 residues. Unmatched junction bases numbered 1, after V lost 1 base and J lost 2 bases. CDR1 and CDR2 from the germline V gene are GTSNPN and SVGIG (reference sequence). DNA for the CDR3: TGTGCCTGGAGTGGGGAGGGGCAAGAGACCCAGTACTTC. Amino acid sequence: CAWSGEGQETQYF.

This clone was seen more than once but under ten times. V gene TRBV11-2 combines with J gene TRBJ2-2; maybe TRBD1 (8 bases). Trimming left V 5 bases short and J 5 bases short, with 21 bases between. Germline V lookup: CDR1 SGHAT, CDR2 FQNNGV. CDR3 size: 17 residues. This CDR3 is CASSPTGGGGFTGELFF. The CDR3 DNA follows: TGTGCCAGCAGCCCAACAGGGGGAGGGGGCTTTACCGGGGAGCTGTTTTTT.

V usage is TRBV7-8 and J usage is TRBJ1-4; TRBD1 agrees at 7 bases. The CDR3 loop spans 16 amino acids. The ends lost 2 bases at V and 5 bases at J; junction bases unmatched: 8. Germline V CDR1 and CDR2: SGHVS, FQNEAQ. The CDR3 loop is CASSLTGQFLNEKLFF. The CDR3, as DNA: TGTGCCAGCAGCTTAACGGGACAGTTCCTCAATGAAAAACTGTTTTTT.

The genes are TRBV7-6 and TRBJ2-7, with 8 bases identical to TRBD2. This CDR3 has 16 residues. In germline, CDR1 is SGHVS, CDR2 FNYEAQ. Germline trimming cut 2 bases from V and 3 bases from J; bases unmatched to any gene: 9. The CDR3 bases are TGTGCCAGCAGCTTACGGACTAGCTCTAACCGCTACGAGCAGTACTTC. This translates into CASSLRTSSNRYEQYF. Supplemented by reference TRBV7-6 and TRBJ2-7, the full variable domain reads GAGVSQSPRYKVTKRGQDVALRCDPISGHVSLYWYRQALGQGPEFLTYFNYEAQQDKSGLPNDRFSAERPEGSISTLTIQRTEQRDSAMYRCASSLRTSSNRYEQYFGPGTRLTVT.

The V and J genes are TRBV7-8 and TRBJ1-2, with D tentatively TRBD1 (6 bases). Trimming took 5 bases from V and 4 from J, leaving 14 bases between them. The germline gives CDR1 SGHVS, CDR2 FQNEAQ. The CDR3 extends over 14 amino acids. The CDR3 DNA follows: TGTGCCAGCAGCGAGGACAGAGATCTCTATGGCTACACCTTC. This sequence encodes CASSEDRDLYGYTF.

The rearrangement uses TRBV6-6 and TRBJ2-3, with 10 bases identical to TRBD2. The junction had 8 bases not matched to a gene; V was cut back by 4 bases and J by 4 bases. Germline assignment: CDR1 MNHNY and CDR2 SVGAGI (reference sequence). The CDR3 has 16 residues. CDR3 DNA sequence: TGTGCCAGCAGTTTCGCGAGCGGGGGGGCTTCAGATACGCAGTATTTT. Protein sequence: CASSFASGGASDTQYF.

This clone occurred many times. V and J are TRBV30 and TRBJ2-2, with D possibly matching TRBD2 (5 bases). The CDR3 extends over 17 amino acids. CDR1 is GTSNPN, CDR2 SVGIG, per germline (reference sequence). V shed 3 bases and J shed 1 base, with 18 bases lying between them. Written as DNA, the CDR3 is TGTGCCTGGAGCCCGTTCCCTATCACTAGGAACACCGGGGAGCTGTTTTTT. Residues: CAWSPFPITRNTGELFF.

The rearrangement links TRBV6-5 to TRBJ2-7, with D perhaps TRBD1 (6 bases). Germline assignment: CDR1 MNHEY and CDR2 SVGAGI. V shed 0 bases and J shed 1 base, with 13 bases lying between them. The CDR3 sequence is 16 residues long. Written as DNA, the CDR3 is TGTGCCAGCAGTTACTCGAGGGGACACCGATCCTACGAGCAGTACTTC. Translation: CASSYSRGHRSYEQYF.

This clone has a handful of counts. The J gene is TRBJ2-7, the V gene TRBV10-1; 9 bases are a match to TRBD2. Trimming at V came to 3 bases and at J to 9 bases, leaving 9 bases not matched to a gene. This CDR3 comprises 14 residues. Germline CDR1 and CDR2: WNHNN and SYGVQD (reference sequence). CDR3 in amino acids: CASSDLAGGPVQYF. CDR3 bases: TGCGCCAGCAGTGATCTTGCGGGAGGGCCGGTGCAGTACTTC.

The V gene is TRBV4-1, the J gene TRBJ2-7, with D perhaps TRBD1 (6 bases). Trimming took 3 bases from V and 11 from J, leaving 20 bases between them. CDR3 size: 14 residues. Germline V CDR1 and CDR2: MGHRA, YSYEKL. In nucleotides, the CDR3 is TGCGCCAGCAGCCATGTGGGGCGACAGGCCTACGAGTACTTC. Translating it yields CASSHVGRQAYEYF.

This chain links TRBV9 with TRBJ1-1, with D unclear. V shed 0 bases and J shed 3 bases, with 3 bases lying between them. The germline V gene has CDR1 SGDLS and CDR2 YYNGEE. This CDR3 spans 12 amino acids. The CDR3, as DNA: TGTGCCAGCAGCGTAGGAGACACTGAAGCTTTCTTT. This gives the protein CASSVGDTEAFF.

The chain is built from TRBV29-1 and TRBJ2-1, with 10 bases aligning to TRBD2. Losses at the gene ends were 5 bases for V and 5 bases for J; bases not matched to a gene: 9. The length of the CDR3 is 15 residues. The germline gives CDR1 SQVTM, CDR2 ANQGSEA. In DNA, the CDR3 is TGCAGCGTTAGCGGGGGGGCGACCACACACAATGAGCAGTTCTTC. This codes for CSVSGGATTHNEQFF.

The chain joins TRBV11-2 to TRBJ1-1; D might be TRBD1 (6 bases). V was pared by 10 bases and J by 3 bases, with 18 bases between. CDR3 length equals 14 residues. Per germline, CDR1 SGHAT and CDR2 FQNNGV. In DNA, the CDR3 is TGTGCCACTAATAAACACGGGACACACACTGAAGCTTTCTTT. This gives the protein CATNKHGTHTEAFF.

V and J are TRBV2 and TRBJ1-2, with 10 positions matching TRBD1. The CDR3 sequence is 19 residues long. Looked up from germline, CDR1 is SNHLY and CDR2 is FYNNEI. V lost 0 bases and J lost 7; bases outside the gene matches: 17. The DNA for the CDR3 is TGTGCCAGCAGTGAAGCGGCCGGGACAGGGGTCTCCGCCCGGGGTGGCTACACCTTC. It codes for CASSEAAGTGVSARGGYTF.

The rearrangement uses TRBV5-1 and TRBJ2-3; 12 bases agree with TRBD2. Germline loops: CDR1 SGHRS, CDR2 YFSETQ. Trimming at V came to 7 bases and at J to 4 bases, leaving 4 bases not matched to a gene. This CDR3 is built from 14 residues. Here the CDR3 DNA reads TGCGCCAGCCGACTAGCGGGAGAACCAGATACGCAGTATTTT. This codes for CASRLAGEPDTQYF.

The V call is TRBV19, the J call TRBJ2-7, with TRBD1 matching 9 bases. CDR1 and CDR2 from the germline V gene are LNHDA and SQIVND (reference sequence). The V and J ends lost 1 base and 6 bases, in that order; junction bases with no gene match: 4. The CDR3 extends over 14 amino acids. CDR3 DNA sequence: TGTGCCAGTAGTATAGCACAGGGGGCCTCCGAGCAGTACTTC. It is translated as CASSIAQGASEQYF.

The chain carries TRBV5-1 and TRBJ2-1; D unclear. The CDR3 sequence is 12 residues long. The germline V gene has CDR1 SGHRS and CDR2 YFSETQ. V shed 5 bases and J shed 10 bases, with 13 bases lying between them. The CDR3 DNA reads TGCGCCAGCAGGATTGATCTCGGGGAGCAGTTCTTC. Translated: CASRIDLGEQFF.

This chain uses TRBV14 with TRBJ1-2; a weak D match, TRBD1 (6 bases). Trimming took 6 bases from V and 4 from J, leaving 18 bases between them. The CDR3 runs 15 residues. Germline V gene sequence: CDR1 SGHDN, CDR2 FVKESK. CDR3 DNA: TGTGCCAGCAGTCAGCCACCGGGACACCCCTATGGCTACACCTTC. Protein sequence: CASSQPPGHPYGYTF.

V is TRBV7-9 and J is TRBJ2-7; D is possibly TRBD2 (5 bases). CDR1 is SEHNR, CDR2 FQNEAQ, per germline (reference sequence). There are 19 residues in the CDR3. Trimming shortened V by 2 bases and J by 3 bases, and 26 bases separated the two germline ends. The DNA for the CDR3 is TGTGCCAGCAGCTTATGGGCTAGCCTATTAGGCCCCCCTAACTACGAGCAGTACTTC. It translates to CASSLWASLLGPPNYEQYF.

This clone appeared a few times. The genes are TRBV19 and TRBJ1-3; 7 bases are shared with TRBD1. The CDR3 totals 17 residues. V was pared by 5 bases and J by 0 bases, with 10 bases of the junction left unmatched. Germline CDR1 reads LNHDA; CDR2 reads SQIVND (reference sequence). This CDR3 reads CASSAGTAPSSGNTIYF. CDR3 DNA sequence: TGTGCCAGTAGTGCAGGGACAGCCCCTAGCTCTGGAAACACCATATATTTT.

V usage is TRBV29-1 and J usage is TRBJ2-7, with 8 positions matching TRBD2. Trimming cost V 7 bases and J 6 bases; bases outside gene matches: 5. The CDR3 extends over 11 amino acids. CDR1 and CDR2 (germline): SQVTM, ANQGSEA. The CDR3 region is CSAGTRGEQYF. The CDR3, as DNA: TGCAGCGCAGGGACTAGAGGCGAGCAGTACTTC.

The V gene is TRBV13, the J gene TRBJ2-1; D possibly corresponds to TRBD2 (5 bases). Germline V gives CDR1 PRHDT, CDR2 FYEKMQ (reference sequence). The CDR3 length is 14 residues. Trimming shortened V by 5 bases and J by 6 bases, and 14 bases separated the two germline ends. This CDR3 is CASSPPTSSNEQFF. The CDR3 region has the DNA TGTGCCAGCAGCCCCCCAACTAGTTCCAATGAGCAGTTCTTC.

The V gene is TRBV19, the J gene TRBJ2-1; 8 bases match TRBD1. The germline V gene encodes CDR1 LNHDA and CDR2 SQIVND (reference sequence). V lost 3 bases, J lost 6 bases, and 7 bases stayed unmatched. The CDR3 totals 15 residues. CDR3 sequence: CASSIQGQDFNEQFF. CDR3 nucleotide sequence: TGTGCCAGTAGTATCCAGGGACAGGATTTCAATGAGCAGTTCTTC.

This clone came up a few times. The chain couples TRBV19 to TRBJ1-1; D possibly corresponds to TRBD1 (5 bases). This CDR3 has 14 amino acids. Germline CDR1 is LNHDA and CDR2 is SQIVND (reference sequence). Trimming removed 3 bases at V and 2 bases at J, with 10 bases between. The CDR3 nucleotides read TGTGCCAGTAGTATGAGCGGGGGAAACACTGAAGCTTTCTTT. Translating it yields CASSMSGGNTEAFF.

The chain is built from TRBV6-6 and TRBJ2-3, with TRBD1 as a possible D gene (5 bases). CDR3 size: 14 residues. Germline CDR1 is MNHNY and CDR2 is SVGAGI (reference sequence). Trimming left V 6 bases short and J 6 bases short, with 16 bases between. The CDR3 bases are TGTGCCAGCAGCCGGCAGGGCGACCTTGATACGCAGTATTTT. Amino acid sequence: CASSRQGDLDTQYF.

The CDR3 protein is CASSVRSLAKNIQYF. The CDR3 nucleotides read TGTGCCAGCAGCGTACGCAGTTTAGCCAAAAACATTCAGTACTTC. This sequence joins TRBV9 and TRBJ2-4; D is unresolved. Germline CDR1 SGDLS, CDR2 YYNGEE. The CDR3 runs 15 residues. Trimming removed 1 base at V and 0 bases at J, with 8 bases between.

This sequence joins TRBV27 and TRBJ2-5; 9 bases are a match to TRBD2. TRBJ2-7 explains the end of the DNA better; the J call may be wrong. Germline lookup yields CDR1 MNHEY and CDR2 SMNVEV (reference sequence). The CDR3 is 18 residues long. CDR3 residues: CASSSTIRLAVSNYEQYF. The CDR3 DNA reads TGTGCCAGCAGTTCGACGATCCGACTAGCGGTCTCTAACTACGAGCAGTACTTC.